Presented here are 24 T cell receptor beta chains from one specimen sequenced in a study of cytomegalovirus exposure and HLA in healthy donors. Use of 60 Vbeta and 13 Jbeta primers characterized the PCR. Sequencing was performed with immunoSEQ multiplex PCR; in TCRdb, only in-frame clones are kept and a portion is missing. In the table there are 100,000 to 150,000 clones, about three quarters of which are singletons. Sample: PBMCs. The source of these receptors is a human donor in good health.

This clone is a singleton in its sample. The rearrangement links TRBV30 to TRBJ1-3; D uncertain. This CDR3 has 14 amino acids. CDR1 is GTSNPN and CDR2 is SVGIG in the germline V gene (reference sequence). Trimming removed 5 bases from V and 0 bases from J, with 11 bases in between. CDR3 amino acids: CAWLATNSGNTIYF. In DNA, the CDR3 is TGTGCCTGGTTGGCTACTAACTCTGGAAACACCATATATTTT.

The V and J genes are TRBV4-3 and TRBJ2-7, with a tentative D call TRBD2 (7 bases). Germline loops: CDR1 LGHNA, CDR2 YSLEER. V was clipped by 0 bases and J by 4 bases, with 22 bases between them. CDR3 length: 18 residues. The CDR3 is CASSQEAWGAGVGYEQYF. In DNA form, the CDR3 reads TGCGCCAGCAGCCAAGAGGCGTGGGGGGCGGGAGTAGGGTACGAGCAGTACTTC.

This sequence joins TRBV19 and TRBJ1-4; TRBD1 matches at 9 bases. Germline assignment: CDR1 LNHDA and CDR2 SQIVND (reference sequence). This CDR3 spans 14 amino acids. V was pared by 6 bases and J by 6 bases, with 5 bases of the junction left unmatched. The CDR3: CASRGQGGYEKLFF. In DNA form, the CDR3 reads TGTGCCAGTAGGGGACAGGGAGGGTATGAAAAACTGTTTTTT. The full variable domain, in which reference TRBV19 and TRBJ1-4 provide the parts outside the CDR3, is DGGITQSPKYLFRKEGQNVTLSCEQNLNHDAMYWYRQDPGQGLRLIYYSQIVNDFQKGDIAEGYSVSREKKESFPLTVTSAQKNPTAFYLCASRGQGGYEKLFFGSGTQLSVL.

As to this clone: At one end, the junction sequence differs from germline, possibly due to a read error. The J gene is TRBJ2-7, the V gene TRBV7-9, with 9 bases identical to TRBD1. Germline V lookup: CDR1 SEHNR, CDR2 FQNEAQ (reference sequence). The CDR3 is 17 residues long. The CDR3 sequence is CSSSDWGSGTGYHEQYF. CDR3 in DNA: TGTTCCAGCAGCGACTGGGGATCCGGGACAGGGTACCACGAGCAGTACTTC.

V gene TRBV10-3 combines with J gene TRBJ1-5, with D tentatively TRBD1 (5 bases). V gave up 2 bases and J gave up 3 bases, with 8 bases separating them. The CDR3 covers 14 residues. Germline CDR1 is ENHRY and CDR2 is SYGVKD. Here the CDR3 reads CAISEAGFNQPQHF. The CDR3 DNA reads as TGTGCCATCAGTGAGGCAGGGTTCAATCAGCCCCAGCATTTT.

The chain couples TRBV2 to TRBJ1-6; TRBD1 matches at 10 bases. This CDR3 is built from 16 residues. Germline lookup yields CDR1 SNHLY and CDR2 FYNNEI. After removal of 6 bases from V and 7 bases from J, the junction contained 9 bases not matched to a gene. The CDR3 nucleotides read TGTGCCAGCAGGAGACAGGGGGCGCGGGGGAATTCACCCCTCCACTTT. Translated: CASRRQGARGNSPLHF.

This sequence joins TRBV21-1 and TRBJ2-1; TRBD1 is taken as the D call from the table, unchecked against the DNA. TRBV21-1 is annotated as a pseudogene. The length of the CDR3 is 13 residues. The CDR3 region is CASSKCPGQGQFF. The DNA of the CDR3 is TGTGCCAGCAGCAAATGTCCCGGCCAGGGGCAGTTCTTC.

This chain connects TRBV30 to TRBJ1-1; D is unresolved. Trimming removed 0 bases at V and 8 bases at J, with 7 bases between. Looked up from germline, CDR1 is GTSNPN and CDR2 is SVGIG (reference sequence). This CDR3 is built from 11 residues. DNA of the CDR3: TGTGCCTGGAGTGTAATGAGCGAAGCTTTCTTT. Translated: CAWSVMSEAFF. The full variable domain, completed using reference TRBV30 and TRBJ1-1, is SQTIHQWPATLVQPVGSPLSLECTVEGTSNPNLYWYRQAAGRGLQLLFYSVGIGQISSEVPQNLSASRPQDRQFILSSKKLLLSDSGFYLCAWSVMSEAFFGQGTRLTVV.

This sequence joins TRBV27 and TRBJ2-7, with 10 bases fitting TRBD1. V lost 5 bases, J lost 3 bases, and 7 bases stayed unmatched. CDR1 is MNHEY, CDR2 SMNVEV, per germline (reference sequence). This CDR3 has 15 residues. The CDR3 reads CASSLTGGVGYEQYF. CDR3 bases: TGTGCCAGCAGTCTGACAGGGGGCGTGGGCTACGAGCAGTACTTC.

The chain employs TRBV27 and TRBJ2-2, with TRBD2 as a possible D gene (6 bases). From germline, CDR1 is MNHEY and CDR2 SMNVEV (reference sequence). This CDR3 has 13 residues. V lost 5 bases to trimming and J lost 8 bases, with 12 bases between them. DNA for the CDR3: TGTGCCAGCAGTCCCGGGGGAGGAGGGGAGCTGTTTTTT. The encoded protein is CASSPGGGGELFF.

The CDR3 coding sequence is TGTGCCAGCAGCCTCCCGGGGGGGCGGGAGACCCAGTACTTC. As protein: CASSLPGGRETQYF. The chain combines TRBV5-4 with TRBJ2-5, with TRBD2 matching over 8 bases. Germline loops: CDR1 SGHNT, CDR2 YYREEE (reference sequence). V shed 4 bases and J 5 bases; nucleotides not matched to a gene: 7. CDR3 length: 14 amino acids.

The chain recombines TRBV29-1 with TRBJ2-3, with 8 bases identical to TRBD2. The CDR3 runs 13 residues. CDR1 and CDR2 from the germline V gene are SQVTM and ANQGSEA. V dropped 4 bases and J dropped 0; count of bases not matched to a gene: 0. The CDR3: CSVAGGSTDTQYF. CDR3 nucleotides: TGCAGCGTTGCGGGAGGGAGCACAGATACGCAGTATTTT.

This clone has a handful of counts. The CDR3 nucleotides are TGTGCCAGCAGCTTACAGCGGGGGACCGGGGAGCTGTTTTTT. Translated: CASSLQRGTGELFF. The chain links TRBV11-2 to TRBJ2-2; 8 positions match TRBD2. Losses at the gene ends were 2 bases for V and 5 bases for J; bases not matched to a gene: 1. The CDR3 spans 14 residues. Germline V gene data show CDR1 as SGHAT and CDR2 as FQNNGV. Combining the CDR3 with reference TRBV11-2 and TRBJ2-2 gives the whole variable domain EAGVAQSPRYKIIEKRQSVAFWCNPISGHATLYWYQQILGQGPKLLIQFQNNGVVDDSQLPKDRFSAERLKGVDSTLKIQPAKLEDSAVYLCASSLQRGTGELFFGEGSRLTVL.

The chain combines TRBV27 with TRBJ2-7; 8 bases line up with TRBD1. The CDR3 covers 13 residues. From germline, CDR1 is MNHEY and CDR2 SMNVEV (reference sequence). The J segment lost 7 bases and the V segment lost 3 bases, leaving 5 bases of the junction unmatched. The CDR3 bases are TGTGCCAGCAGTTTCCCAGGGGGCTTTGAGCAGTACTTC. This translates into CASSFPGGFEQYF.

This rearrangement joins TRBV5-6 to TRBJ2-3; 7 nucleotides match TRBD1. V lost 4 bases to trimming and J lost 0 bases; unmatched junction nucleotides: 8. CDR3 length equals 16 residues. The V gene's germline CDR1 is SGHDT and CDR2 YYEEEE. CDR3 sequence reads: CASSPGTVLSTDTQYF. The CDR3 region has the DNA TGTGCCAGCAGCCCCGGGACAGTCCTTAGCACAGATACGCAGTATTTT.

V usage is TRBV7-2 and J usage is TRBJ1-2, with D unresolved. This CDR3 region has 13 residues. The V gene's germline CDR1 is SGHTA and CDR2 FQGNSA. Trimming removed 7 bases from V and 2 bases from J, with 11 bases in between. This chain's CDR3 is CASKLGANYGYTF. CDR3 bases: TGTGCCAGCAAACTGGGAGCCAACTATGGCTACACCTTC.

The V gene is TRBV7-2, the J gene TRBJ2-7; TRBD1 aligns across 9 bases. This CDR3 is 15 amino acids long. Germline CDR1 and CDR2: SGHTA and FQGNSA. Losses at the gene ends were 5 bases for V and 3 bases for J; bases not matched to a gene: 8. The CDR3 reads CASSRSAGQGYEQYF. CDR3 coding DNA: TGTGCCAGCAGCCGGAGCGCGGGACAGGGCTACGAGCAGTACTTC.

The CDR3 loop reads CASSQDPGGSSGYEQYF. In nucleotides, the CDR3 is TGCGCCAGCAGCCAAGATCCAGGGGGTAGTAGCGGCTACGAGCAGTACTTC. The rearrangement links TRBV4-1 to TRBJ2-7; a possible D gene is TRBD1 (7 bases). V dropped 0 bases and J dropped 3 bases, with 18 bases sitting between them. Germline V lookup: CDR1 MGHRA, CDR2 YSYEKL. This CDR3 is 17 amino acids long.

CDR3 sequence: CASSRTDITEAFF. The CDR3, as DNA: TGTGCCAGTAGTCGGACAGATATCACTGAAGCTTTCTTT. V is TRBV19 and J is TRBJ1-1; D is perhaps TRBD1 (6 bases). V lost 5 bases to trimming and J lost 4 bases, with 11 bases between them. CDR3 length: 13 residues. CDR1 is LNHDA, CDR2 SQIVND, per germline (reference sequence).

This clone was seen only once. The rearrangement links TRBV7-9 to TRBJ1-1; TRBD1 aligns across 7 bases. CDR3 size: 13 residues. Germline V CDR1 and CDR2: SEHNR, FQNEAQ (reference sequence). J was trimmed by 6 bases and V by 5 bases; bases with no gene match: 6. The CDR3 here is CASSQTGSAEAFF. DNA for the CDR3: TGTGCCAGCAGCCAGACAGGGTCGGCTGAAGCTTTCTTT. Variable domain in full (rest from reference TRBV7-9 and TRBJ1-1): DTGVSQNPRHKITKRGQNVTFRCDPISEHNRLYWYRQTLGQGPEFLTYFQNEAQLEKSRLLSDRFSAERPKGSFSTLEIQRTEQGDSAMYLCASSQTGSAEAFFGQGTRLTVV.

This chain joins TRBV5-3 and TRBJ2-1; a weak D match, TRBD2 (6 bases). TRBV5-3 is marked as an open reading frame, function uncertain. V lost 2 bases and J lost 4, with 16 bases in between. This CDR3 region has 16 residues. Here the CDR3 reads CARSLTSLGVYNEQFF. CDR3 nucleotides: TGTGCCAGAAGCTTAACTAGCTTAGGGGTATACAATGAGCAGTTCTTC.

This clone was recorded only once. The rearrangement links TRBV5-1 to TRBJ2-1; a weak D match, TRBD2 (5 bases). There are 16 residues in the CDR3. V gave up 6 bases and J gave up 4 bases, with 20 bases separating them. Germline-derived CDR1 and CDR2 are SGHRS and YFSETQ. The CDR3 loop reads CASTSQSGVSYNEQFF. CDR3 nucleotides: TGCGCCAGCACCTCCCAAAGCGGAGTATCATACAATGAGCAGTTCTTC.

The CDR3 DNA is TGTGCCAGCAGCCCTACCCCCCGGGACACGAACTACGAGCAGTACTTC. Translated, it gives CASSPTPRDTNYEQYF. The chain combines TRBV11-2 with TRBJ2-7, with D possibly matching TRBD1 (6 bases). Per germline, CDR1 SGHAT and CDR2 FQNNGV. The CDR3 runs 16 residues. Trimming stripped 5 bases from V and 3 bases from J, with 20 bases between.

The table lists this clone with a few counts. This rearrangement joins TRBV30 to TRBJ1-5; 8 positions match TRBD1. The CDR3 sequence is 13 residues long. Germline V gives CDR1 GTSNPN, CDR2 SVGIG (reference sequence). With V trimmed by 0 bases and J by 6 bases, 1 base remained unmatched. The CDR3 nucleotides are TGTGCCTGGAGTGTACAGGGGGGTCAGCCCCAGCATTTT. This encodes CAWSVQGGQPQHF.